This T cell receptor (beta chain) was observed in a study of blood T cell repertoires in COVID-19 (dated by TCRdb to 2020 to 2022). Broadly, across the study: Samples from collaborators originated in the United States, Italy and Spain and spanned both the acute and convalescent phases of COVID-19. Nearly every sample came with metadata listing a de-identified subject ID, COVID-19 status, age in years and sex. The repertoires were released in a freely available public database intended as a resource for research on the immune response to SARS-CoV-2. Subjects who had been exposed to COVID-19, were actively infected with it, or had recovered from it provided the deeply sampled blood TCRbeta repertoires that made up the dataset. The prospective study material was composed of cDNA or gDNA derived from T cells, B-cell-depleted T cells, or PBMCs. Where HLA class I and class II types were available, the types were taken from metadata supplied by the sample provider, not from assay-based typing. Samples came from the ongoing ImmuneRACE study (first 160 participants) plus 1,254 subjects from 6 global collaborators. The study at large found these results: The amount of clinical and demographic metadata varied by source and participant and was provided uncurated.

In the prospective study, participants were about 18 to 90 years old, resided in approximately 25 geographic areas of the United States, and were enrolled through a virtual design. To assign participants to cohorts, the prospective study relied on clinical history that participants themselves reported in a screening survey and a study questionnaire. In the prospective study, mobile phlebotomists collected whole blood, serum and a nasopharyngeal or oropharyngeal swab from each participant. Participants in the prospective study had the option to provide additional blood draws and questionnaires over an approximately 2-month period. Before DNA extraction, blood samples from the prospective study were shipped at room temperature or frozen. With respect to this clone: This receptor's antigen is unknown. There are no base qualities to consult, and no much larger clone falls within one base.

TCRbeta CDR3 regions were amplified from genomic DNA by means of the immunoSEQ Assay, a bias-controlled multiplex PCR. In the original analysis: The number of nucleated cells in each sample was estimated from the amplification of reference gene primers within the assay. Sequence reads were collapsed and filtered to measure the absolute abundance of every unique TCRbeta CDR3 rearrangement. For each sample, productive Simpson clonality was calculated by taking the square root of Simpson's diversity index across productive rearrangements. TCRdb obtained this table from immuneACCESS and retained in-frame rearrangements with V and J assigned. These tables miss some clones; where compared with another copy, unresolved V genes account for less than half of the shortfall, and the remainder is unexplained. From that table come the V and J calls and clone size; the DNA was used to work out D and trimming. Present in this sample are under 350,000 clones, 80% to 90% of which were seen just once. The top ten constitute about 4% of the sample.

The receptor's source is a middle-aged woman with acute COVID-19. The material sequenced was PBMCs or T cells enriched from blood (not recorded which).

The CDR3 in this case is CASSSRRLAGVGETQYF. In nucleotides, the sequence is TGTGCCAGCAGCTCGCGGAGACTAGCGGGAGTAGGAGAGACCCAGTACTTC. The sequence is built from TRBV5-4 and TRBJ2-5, and 12 junction bases match TRBD2. V lost 3 bases and J lost 4 bases, and the count of bases not matched to a germline gene is 10. CDR1 and CDR2, looked up from the germline V gene (reference sequence), are SGHNT and YYREEE. Counted from cysteine to phenylalanine, this CDR3 has 17 amino acids. The entry retains the CDR3 DNA only, 51 bases that are in frame from base 1.